This entry concerns a single T cell receptor beta chain. In the same sample, other DNA sequences code for this CDR3. The sample comes from a study of blood T cell repertoires in COVID-19. Study-level background: In each case, the material was cDNA or gDNA derived from T cells, B-cell-depleted T cells, or PBMCs.

Germline assignment: CDR1 GTSNPN and CDR2 SVGIG (reference sequence). The V gene lost 0 bases and the J gene lost 5 bases, with 7 bases spanning the gap. The CDR3 sequence is 12 residues long. Either two negative PCRs, clearance, or symptom resolution qualified Cohort 3 donors as recovered. Per the study methods: How many nucleated cells were present was estimated from reference gene primer amplification. The protocol was immunoSEQ multiplex PCR, while the TCRdb copy is restricted to in-frame clones and leaves out a portion. The DNA was the basis for D and trimming; V, J and clone size are from that table. This sample yields around 190,000 clones, of which around four fifths are seen a single time; about 9% belongs to the top ten.

The sequence came from a middle-aged man who had recovered from COVID-19. The sample was PBMCs or T cells enriched from blood (not recorded which). The V gene is TRBV30, the J gene TRBJ1-2; D is perhaps TRBD1 (5 bases). The CDR3 DNA follows: TGTGCCTGGAGTGTTGGGGGGTATGGCTACACCTTC. Translated: CAWSVGGYGYTF.